This TCR beta chain originates from a study of OX40 agonist ivuxolimab in advanced cancers. Overall study: The dose-escalation group included hepatocellular carcinoma, melanoma, renal cell carcinoma and head and neck cancer. The study's findings and limits: Average numbers of expanded clones were greater in CD8+ T cells than in CD4+.

Here immunoSEQ multiplex PCR was the method, and the copy in TCRdb shows in-frame clones only, minus some. Seen here are around 83,000 clones, roughly 90% observed once, and the top ten hold 2.3%. As regards this clone: What it binds is unknown.

Patients had blood sampled at baseline and again on cycle 4 day 1 and cycle 7 day 1. V lost 1 base and J lost 5, with 9 bases in between. This CDR3 has 14 amino acids. Per the germline V gene, CDR1 is LGHNT and CDR2 is FRNRAP. This TCR was sampled from an adult with an advanced solid tumor such as melanoma, head and neck, liver or kidney cancer. The material sequenced was CD4+ or CD8+ T cells sorted from blood, taken in a trial of the OX40 agonist ivuxolimab. The V and J genes are TRBV12-5 and TRBJ2-1; a possible D gene is TRBD2 (6 bases). Here the CDR3 reads CASGLELANNEQFF. DNA for the CDR3: TGTGCTAGTGGTTTGGAGCTAGCGAACAATGAGCAGTTCTTC.